Described below is a single TCR beta chain sequence and its context. Its antigen remains unidentified. No base quality values were provided; no much bigger clone lies one nucleotide off. Libraries were constructed by UMI-ligation and nested PCR. The beta constant-region primer consisted of an equimolar mixture of two oligonucleotides that together covered TRBC1 and TRBC2. The ligated cDNA went through four rounds of PCR with nested alpha and beta constant-region primers together with the SP2 primer. T4 RNA ligase 1 ligated a single-stranded oligonucleotide carrying the SP2 primer and a 12-nucleotide UMI to the cDNA 3' end. The ligation reaction was kept at 16 degrees C for roughly 19-24 hours. PCR2 was usually performed as a SYBR Green qPCR and halted at a preset threshold so that over-amplification would not occur. Every purification after the first one was done using Agencourt AMPure XP magnetic beads. Libraries were quantified by Qubit and checked on a TapeStation, with a main peak expected near 650 bp. Sequencing of the pooled libraries was done on an Illumina MiSeq using v2 2x251 paired-end kits, which typically yielded roughly 0.95-2.1 million reads per sample. Each sample's library went into the pool at approximately 4.2 nM, and roughly 4.5-7.5% PhiX was added to help with cluster recognition. Turning to the authors' computational methods: Using tag matching that tolerated one base-pair mismatch, Decombinator assigned V and J genes to FASTQ reads that had been processed by Demultiplexor. Collapsinator relied on UMIs to fix sequencing errors as well as frequency errors caused by PCR heterogeneity. TCRs were translated and CDR3s were extracted from the conserved cysteine to the FGXG phenylalanine by CDR3Translator, with non-productive sequences being flagged. Gini, Shannon entropy and inverse Simpson indices were computed after subsampling the repertoires to the same number of UMI-defined TCRs. Within the linear range, a power law was fitted by maximum likelihood to the distributions of clonotype abundance. When run on a single naive CD8 sample, MIGEC and the pipeline yielded similar UMI counts, similar unique TCR numbers and similar clonal distributions. In one analysis, naive TCRs also found in any memory subset of the same donor were removed from the naive repertoire. The repertoires were searched for approximately 7,000 CMV-associated CDR3 sequences that had been compiled from VDJdb and a published dataset. Starting from the raw public reads, TCRdb applied fastp trimming at Q25, assembled clones with MiXCR and retained in-frame beta chains. Each CDR3 protein gets just one entry, which takes the most common genes and DNA from the rows behind it. The V and J calls and clone size are TCRdb's, not the authors'. The sample table holds around 160,000 distinct CDR3 sequences, of which roughly 23% were seen once. About 0.11% of the sample belongs to the ten largest clones.

The sample belongs to a study of naive and memory T cell subsets (dated by TCRdb to 2016 to 2017). Background for the entire study: Sorted naive and memory T cell subsets from peripheral blood were analyzed in the study using a UMI-based, open-source pipeline for TCR alpha and beta sequencing. The functional CMV T cell responses agreed completely with IgG serology results. RNA was DNase-treated and reverse transcribed with TCR constant-region primers, mostly using SuperScript III. The paper's findings and limits, for the study overall: The repertoire findings for the naive and memory subsets could not be validated against a ground truth, as none was available. Single alpha or beta chain sequences, rather than paired alpha/beta receptors, were used to define clonotypes. TCR abundance followed a power law whose exponent differed between naive and memory subsets but was consistent across the three individuals. A few larger clonotypes were present in naive repertoires, especially CD8 naive repertoires, and these clonotypes were possibly memory cells re-expressing CD45RA. RNA-based TCR counts may be influenced by expression changes linked to T cell activation and differentiation. After error correction, only a single occurrence was seen for over 90% of naive TCR sequences, so much steeper abundance distributions were produced than in memory subsets. Gini index rose and Shannon and inverse Simpson diversity fell from naive through CM, EM and EMRA in both CD4 and CD8 cells.

V is pruned by 6 bases and J by 8 bases, leaving 6 bases of the junction without a gene match. The CDR3 holds 12 amino acids from the cysteine to the phenylalanine. Only CDR3 DNA remains: 36 bases, in frame from the first base. The germline V gene specifies SQVTM as CDR1 and ANQGSEA as CDR2. Separate amplification of TCR alpha and beta chain libraries was performed from the second PCR step onward. The CMV status of each donor was determined by measuring IFNgamma production from CD4+ T cells after fresh PBMCs had been stimulated overnight with CMV viral lysate. Using Miltenyi beads, CD4 T cells were first positively selected, and CD8 T cells were then positively selected from the CD4-negative fraction. Cells were stained for CD3, CD4, CD8, CD45RA, CD27 and a live/dead dye and were sorted on a BD Aria II into four subsets based on CD45RA and CD27. A few healthy volunteers provided blood, and the blood of each volunteer was split into CD4 and CD8 T cells and then into four differentiation subsets. Roughly 120 ml of peripheral blood was collected from each donor, and PBMC were isolated by Ficoll-Paque PLUS density-gradient centrifugation. Sorted cells were lysed in RLT buffer, and RNA was extracted with a Qiagen RNeasy kit and stored at -80°C.

In this chain, TRBV29-1 is recombined with TRBJ2-1; 8 of the junction bases match TRBD1. This receptor was identified in a human donor in good health. Sequencing was carried out using naive CD4+ T cells from blood. This sample's cell subset or site label indicates: naive T cells, CD45RA high CD27+. The CDR3 sequence is CSVRTGWDEQFF. The bases read TGCAGCGTGAGGACAGGGTGGGATGAGCAGTTCTTC.